Listed below are T cell receptor beta chains from one sample, sequenced in a study of cytomegalovirus exposure and HLA in healthy donors. Generated by immunoSEQ multiplex PCR, the TCRdb table keeps only in-frame clones and is missing some. Of about 140,000 clones listed, approximately 71% are singletons. Specimen: PBMCs. The source is a man between 40 and 49 years old in good health and CMV-seronegative. Each CDR3 is given with its conserved first and last residue.

V	J	CDR3
TRBV28	TRBJ2-5	CASSPLAGAPVETQYF
TRBV15	TRBJ2-5	CATSRDLYRAKETQYF
TRBV2	TRBJ2-5	CASSRGGTQYF
TRBV5-6	TRBJ2-7	CASSWGPGQGTYEQYF
TRBV30	TRBJ2-3	CAWSKRRADTQYF
TRBV5-6	TRBJ2-2	CASSPDRGLRGNTGELFF
TRBV2	TRBJ2-1	CASSDSGGPRNEQFF
TRBV6-5	TRBJ2-1	CASSDGTGSFF
TRBV15	TRBJ2-2	CATSRSRTYTNTGELFF
TRBV18	TRBJ2-3	CASSPSLTDTQYF
TRBV18	TRBJ1-5	CASSSGTADSNQPQHF
TRBV14	TRBJ1-1	CASSQVGRTANTEAFF
TRBV11-2	TRBJ1-3	CASSLGSVLRDTIYF
TRBV19	TRBJ2-7	CASSITTLYEQYF
TRBV6-1	TRBJ2-2	CASSDNEVGTGQTGELFF
TRBV5-1	TRBJ2-3	CASSLGGVARDTQYF
TRBV4-3	TRBJ1-4	CASSHAGTGADEKLFF
TRBV7-9	TRBJ2-5	CASSPRGRGETQYF
TRBV28	TRBJ1-5	CASGLQGWYSNQPQHF
TRBV15	TRBJ2-7	CATSRDPAGEGYEQYF
TRBV28	TRBJ1-5	CASTPPGQRSNQPQHF
TRBV2	TRBJ1-3	CASSRQGVAGNTIYF
TRBV6-1	TRBJ1-5	CASSEVVTSTKPQHF
TRBV5-4	TRBJ1-1	CASSLEGMNTEAFF
TRBV6-6	TRBJ1-5	CASSHTIGPSGQPQHF
TRBV2	TRBJ2-7	CASSDPDSYEQYF
TRBV7-2	TRBJ2-3	CASSPLANTDTQYF
TRBV10-3	TRBJ2-7	CAISELTGQKFSYEQYF